This T cell receptor beta chain was identified in a study of OX40 agonist ivuxolimab in advanced cancers. The overall study: The group had a mean age of around 60 years, ranged from roughly 20 to 79, and was around 82% male. Participants could have had prior anti-PD-1, anti-PD-L1 or anti-CTLA-4 therapy, and approximately 40% had some.

The CDR3 length is 12 residues. Germline V gives CDR1 SGHAT, CDR2 FQNNGV. V was shortened by 4 bases and J by 6 bases, with 10 bases between the two germline ends. Findings of the study overall: Dose levels from 0.1 to 3.0 mg/kg saw CD4+ and CD8+ blood T cells expand clonally by week 6.

This clone was seen only once. Its target is not known. TCRdb keeps only in-frame clones here, not all; method: immunoSEQ multiplex PCR. The data contain 35,000 to 40,000 clones, 82% of them singletons. This TCR was recovered from an adult with an advanced solid tumor such as melanoma, head and neck, liver or kidney cancer. The chain couples TRBV11-2 to TRBJ2-7; D gene ambiguous. The starting material was CD4+ or CD8+ T cells sorted from blood, obtained in a trial of the OX40 agonist ivuxolimab. CDR3 loop: CASSSSIGEQYF. The DNA for the CDR3 is TGTGCCAGCAGCTCTTCTATAGGCGAGCAGTACTTC.